This entry lists 5 T cell receptor beta chains sequenced from one sample in a study of blood T cells in healthy people across ages. Then a second PCR, running about 7 to 11 cycles, was carried out with a sample-barcoded 5' primer and a J-beta primer mix. TCRdb reprocessed the 5' RACE reads with MiXCR, giving one entry per CDR3 protein. The sample records around 1.7 million distinct CDR3 sequences, approximately 28% being singletons. Sequencing was done on a sample of blood. These receptors all stem from a woman aged 25 to 39 in good health.

This clonotype turned up a few times. CDR3 in amino acids: CASSASPSSDPLPYEQYF. The CDR3 DNA is TGTGCCAGCAGCGCGTCCCCCTCGTCCGACCCGCTGCCCTACGAGCAGTACTTC. The V gene is TRBV9, the J gene TRBJ2-7; D is unresolved. There are 18 residues in the CDR3. V was pared by 3 bases and J by 2 bases, with 24 bases between. Germline CDR1 reads SGDLS; CDR2 reads YYNGEE.

The table lists this clonotype with a few counts. The chain recombines TRBV11-2 with TRBJ2-3, with D possibly TRBD1 on 6 matching bases. V was pared by 6 bases and J by 4 bases, with 14 bases between. The CDR3 has 14 residues. The germline gives CDR1 SGHAT, CDR2 FQNNGV. For the CDR3, the DNA is TGTGCCAGCAGGCAGACAGGTGACCCAGATACGCAGTATTTT. Translation gives CASRQTGDPDTQYF.

The V gene is TRBV29-1, the J gene TRBJ2-1, with D unresolved. Germline V CDR1 and CDR2: SQVTM, ANQGSEA. The V end lost 4 bases, the J end lost 5 bases, and 18 bases lay between the germline ends. The CDR3 has 15 amino acids. The DNA for the CDR3 is TGCAGCGTTGCCCCCCACGGCCATAGAGACAATGAGCAGTTCTTC. Translating it yields CSVAPHGHRDNEQFF.

This chain joins TRBV9 and TRBJ2-3; D possibly uses TRBD1 or TRBD2 (5 bases each). V gave up 3 bases and J gave up 4 bases, with 9 bases separating them. Germline V lookup: CDR1 SGDLS, CDR2 YYNGEE. The CDR3 totals 13 residues. CDR3 in DNA: TGTGCCAGCAGCGCCCCGGGGCCAGATACGCAGTATTTT. It encodes CASSAPGPDTQYF.

In this sample, this clonotype turned up a few times. The J gene is TRBJ2-1, the V gene TRBV11-2; TRBD1 agrees at 9 bases. This CDR3 is 14 amino acids long. Trimming at V came to 5 bases and at J to 9 bases, leaving 8 bases not matched to a gene. CDR1 SGHAT and CDR2 FQNNGV come from the germline V gene. DNA of the CDR3: TGTGCCAGCAGCGCAACCACAGGGGGCGGTGAGCAGTTCTTC. It is translated as CASSATTGGGEQFF.